A single sample is the source of the 25 T cell receptor beta chains below, sequenced in a study of esophageal squamous cell carcinoma under preoperative chemotherapy. As for time point: before preoperative PTX-NDP chemotherapy. TCRdb independently ran MiXCR on the PCR reads; one entry per CDR3 protein. The sample consists of roughly 30,000 distinct CDR3 sequences, under 60% of them appearing once. Sampling was conducted from a patient given preoperative chemotherapy. Receptors originate from a human donor with esophageal squamous cell carcinoma. The donor label of this sample is uncertain.

As for this clonotype: A much larger clonotype is one base distant, so this may be a read error. The rearrangement uses TRBV12-3 or TRBV12-4 and TRBJ2-1; D remains unclear. Trimming pared 5 bases from V and 10 bases from J, leaving 12 bases between. The CDR3 consists of 12 residues. DNA of the CDR3: TGTGCCAGCAGTCAGAGCTCCTACGAGCAGTTCTTC. Translating gives CASSQSSYEQFF.

This clonotype was counted a few times. The rearrangement links TRBV5-1 to TRBJ2-5; D might be TRBD2 (7 bases). CDR1 is SGHRS and CDR2 is YFSETQ in the germline V gene. V was cut by 3 bases and J by 11 bases, with 17 bases left in between. This CDR3 contains 13 residues. The CDR3 reads CASSWDGGGEQYF. The CDR3 DNA reads as TGCGCCAGCAGCTGGGACGGAGGGGGGGAGCAGTACTTC.

The chain recombines TRBV10-2 with TRBJ2-7; the match to TRBD2 covers 9 bases. CDR1 and CDR2 from the germline V gene are WSHSY and SAAADI. V shed 2 bases, J shed 7 bases, and the junction held 6 bases outside the gene matches. This CDR3 has 14 residues. The CDR3 nucleotides are TGCGCCAGCAGTGAGGCGGGAGGGCCTTGGGAGCAGTACTTC. Translating gives CASSEAGGPWEQYF.

The genes are TRBV20-1 and TRBJ2-2, with D tentatively TRBD1 (6 bases). Germline CDR1 is DFQATT and CDR2 is SNEGSKA (reference sequence). The CDR3 extends over 16 amino acids. Trimming shortened V by 6 bases and J by 0 bases, and 17 bases separated the two germline ends. The CDR3 DNA reads TGCAGTGCCCTGGAGGACAGACTCGCGAACACCGGGGAGCTGTTTTTT. It specifies CSALEDRLANTGELFF.

V and J are TRBV20-1 and TRBJ2-1, with TRBD1 matching over 8 bases. This CDR3 has 14 amino acids. Germline lookup yields CDR1 DFQATT and CDR2 SNEGSKA (reference sequence). V trimming: 5 bases; J trimming: 7 bases; junction bases outside the gene matches: 10. CDR3 loop: CSALDRDQKNEQFF. CDR3 nucleotides: TGCAGTGCTCTGGACAGGGACCAAAAAAATGAGCAGTTCTTC.

By proportion, this clonotype is medium-sized (0.01 to 0.1%). The rearrangement links TRBV7-3 to TRBJ2-1, with D possibly matching TRBD2 (6 bases). CDR1 SGHTA and CDR2 FQGTGA come from the germline V gene. Trimming took 2 bases from V and 3 from J, leaving 11 bases between them. The CDR3 is made up of 15 amino acids. The CDR3 nucleotides read TGTGCCAGCAGCTTAGCGGGATCGCGCTACAATGAGCAGTTCTTC. It specifies CASSLAGSRYNEQFF. The full variable domain, with the rest looked up from reference TRBV7-3 and TRBJ2-1, is GAGVSQTPSNKVTEKGKYVELRCDPISGHTALYWYRQSLGQGPEFLIYFQGTGAADDSGLPNDRFFAVRPEGSVSTLKIQRTERGDSAVYLCASSLAGSRYNEQFFGPGTRLTVL.

The V call is TRBV7-6, the J call TRBJ2-1; TRBD1 matches 7 bases. V shed 6 bases, J shed 0 bases, and the junction held 5 bases outside the gene matches. CDR1 and CDR2 from the germline V gene are SGHVS and FNYEAQ. The CDR3 length is 15 residues. CDR3 in DNA: TGTGCCAGCAGTTCGACAGGGATCTCCTACAATGAGCAGTTCTTC. Translated: CASSSTGISYNEQFF.

This clonotype was found many times. The chain carries TRBV7-2 and TRBJ2-5, with a weak D call TRBD1 (6 bases). The germline gives CDR1 SGHTA, CDR2 FQGNSA. This CDR3 is built from 14 residues. Trimming removed 4 bases from V and 2 bases from J, with 11 bases in between. The CDR3 spells CASSYQTGQETQYF. The CDR3 DNA reads as TGTGCCAGCAGCTACCAGACAGGACAAGAGACCCAGTACTTC.

DNA of the CDR3: TGTGCCACCGCCGGAACAGGAGGGACCTACTACAATGAGCAGTTCTTC. This sequence encodes CATAGTGGTYYNEQFF. This chain joins TRBV15 and TRBJ2-1; TRBD2 might be the D (6 bases). The ends were cut back, 8 bases at V and 3 bases at J, with 20 bases in the middle. This CDR3 is 16 amino acids long. CDR1 and CDR2 (germline): LNHNV, YYDKDF (reference sequence).

The gene calls are TRBV4-1 and TRBJ1-1; D gene unclear. V lost 1 base and J 3 bases, leaving 9 bases between the germline ends. CDR3 length equals 14 residues. Germline V gene lookup returns CDR1 MGHRA and CDR2 YSYEKL. The CDR3 loop is CASSQVHGHTEAFF. DNA of the CDR3: TGCGCCAGCAGCCAAGTCCATGGTCACACTGAAGCTTTCTTT.

Concerning this clonotype: A read error may produce the germline difference seen at one junction end. The chain carries TRBV7-2 and TRBJ2-5; no reliable D call. The CDR3 has 15 amino acids. Germline V gene sequence: CDR1 SGHTA, CDR2 FQGNSA. CDR3 sequence: CGGGLLGCAQDTQYF. In DNA form, the CDR3 reads TGTGGTGGCGGCCTCCTCGGCTGTGCCCAAGACACCCAGTACTTC.

The table lists this clonotype with a count of one. The rearrangement uses TRBV28 and TRBJ1-1; D is unclear. CDR3 length: 13 amino acids. Trimming left V 8 bases short and J 5 bases short, with 15 bases between. Germline lookup yields CDR1 MDHEN and CDR2 SYDVKM. The CDR3 DNA reads as TGTGCCAGCGGTAACCCGAAGGGTACTGAAGCTTTCTTT. Protein product: CASGNPKGTEAFF. Complete variable domain (other parts from reference TRBV28 and TRBJ1-1): DVKVTQSSRYLVKRTGEKVFLECVQDMDHENMFWYRQDPGLGLRLIYFSYDVKMKEKGDIPEGYSVSREKKERFSLILESASTNQTSMYLCASGNPKGTEAFFGQGTRLTVV.

This clonotype was observed a few times. The CDR3 protein is CASSLGGGGRAPDTQYF. CDR3 nucleotides: TGTGCCAGCAGCTTAGGCGGGGGCGGGAGGGCCCCAGATACGCAGTATTTT. The chain carries TRBV7-8 and TRBJ2-3; 9 nucleotides line up with TRBD2. The CDR3 consists of 17 residues. CDR1 and CDR2 from the germline V gene are SGHVS and FQNEAQ. With 1 base clipped from V and 4 bases from J, the junction kept 9 bases outside the gene matches. The variable domain in full, completed from reference TRBV7-8 and TRBJ2-3, reads GAGVSQSPRYKVAKRGQDVALRCDPISGHVSLFWYQQALGQGPEFLTYFQNEAQLDKSGLPSDRFFAERPEGSVSTLKIQRTQQEDSAVYLCASSLGGGGRAPDTQYFGPGTRLTVL.

V usage is TRBV30 and J usage is TRBJ2-1; D not certain. Deletions cut 0 bases from V and 4 bases from J, with 10 bases between. CDR3 length: 14 amino acids. Germline values: CDR1 GTSNPN, CDR2 SVGIG (reference sequence). The CDR3 DNA reads as TGTGCCTGGAGTGTATATCAACAGTACAATGAGCAGTTCTTC. Residues: CAWSVYQQYNEQFF. The full variable domain, its missing parts supplied by reference TRBV30 and TRBJ2-1, is SQTIHQWPATLVQPVGSPLSLECTVEGTSNPNLYWYRQAAGRGLQLLFYSVGIGQISSEVPQNLSASRPQDRQFILSSKKLLLSDSGFYLCAWSVYQQYNEQFFGPGTRLTVL.

This clonotype was found once. This sequence joins TRBV7-8 and TRBJ2-4; 7 bases agree with TRBD1. V lost 11 bases to trimming and J lost 8 bases; unmatched junction nucleotides: 18. This CDR3 is built from 15 residues. The V gene's germline CDR1 is SGHVS and CDR2 FQNEAQ. The CDR3 here is CAGGLGGPGQDIQYF. The CDR3 nucleotides are TGTGCCGGGGGCTTAGGGGGCCCAGGCCAAGACATTCAGTACTTC.

The CDR3 loop reads CSARASGTRREQYF. The CDR3 region has the DNA TGCAGTGCTAGGGCCAGCGGGACCAGGAGGGAGCAGTACTTC. The chain combines TRBV20-1 with TRBJ2-4; 7 bases match TRBD2. Germline V CDR1 and CDR2: DFQATT, SNEGSKA (reference sequence). CDR3 size: 14 residues. V lost 3 bases to trimming and J lost 13 bases; unmatched junction nucleotides: 15.

This clonotype showed up many times. A much bigger clone sits one base away, suggesting this may be a read error. The rearrangement joins TRBV11-3 to TRBJ2-1; D is perhaps TRBD1 or TRBD2 (5 bases each). The germline V gene has CDR1 SGHNT and CDR2 YENEEA. V lost 1 base and J 13 bases, leaving 20 bases between the germline ends. This CDR3 comprises 15 residues. The chain's CDR3 is CASSLVEYSHGTQFF. CDR3 DNA: TGTGCCAGCAGCTTAGTGGAGTATTCTCACGGGACCCAGTTCTTC.

In its sample, this clonotype was seen many times. The genes are TRBV19 and TRBJ2-2, with TRBD2 identical over 7 bases. This CDR3 has 15 amino acids. J gave up 4 bases and V 7 bases, and 9 bases lay outside the gene matches. Germline-derived CDR1 and CDR2 are LNHDA and SQIVND (reference sequence). CDR3 nucleotides: TGTGCCAGTACCGTTTTGGGAGGGTTCACCGGGGAGCTGTTTTTT. Translated: CASTVLGGFTGELFF.

In its sample, this clonotype was seen many times. The chain links TRBV7-6 to TRBJ2-5; D perhaps matches TRBD2 (5 bases). This CDR3 comprises 18 residues. Trimming removed 4 bases at V and 2 bases at J, with 23 bases between. Germline CDR1 SGHVS, CDR2 FNYEAQ. The CDR3 DNA reads TGTGCCAGCAGCTCATATCCACCGGCGGGCCGTCAGCAAGAGACCCAGTACTTC. This sequence encodes CASSSYPPAGRQQETQYF.

This clonotype was counted many times. V usage is TRBV19 and J usage is TRBJ2-2; TRBD1 might be the D (6 bases). The germline CDR1 and CDR2 sequences are LNHDA and SQIVND (reference sequence). The CDR3 contains 15 residues. V gave up 7 bases and J gave up 2 bases, with 14 bases separating them. DNA of the CDR3: TGTGCCAGTACCCCGCCAGGGGTCAACACCGGGGAGCTGTTTTTT. Residues: CASTPPGVNTGELFF.

The table lists this clonotype with many counts. Given a much more abundant clone one base away, this may be a read error. This chain connects TRBV27 to TRBJ2-1; 9 bases map to TRBD1. CDR3 length equals 16 residues. V gave up 6 bases and J gave up 13 bases; unmatched junction bases: 19. Germline CDR1 MNHEY, CDR2 SMNVEV (reference sequence). The CDR3 is CASRSTGGGAKNIQFF. The CDR3, as DNA: TGTGCCAGCAGGAGCACAGGGGGCGGTGCCAAAAACATTCAGTTCTTC.

The chain carries TRBV28 and TRBJ2-1; D gene unclear. This CDR3 region has 13 residues. Trimming pared 3 bases from V and 3 bases from J, leaving 6 bases between. Germline loops: CDR1 MDHEN, CDR2 SYDVKM. CDR3 in DNA: TGTGCCAGCAGTTTTGGCCTCTACAATGAGCAGTTCTTC. Its translation: CASSFGLYNEQFF.

The chain links TRBV7-3 to TRBJ2-7; D unclear. Germline V gene lookup returns CDR1 SGHTA and CDR2 FQGTGA. Trimming shortened V by 2 bases and J by 1 base, and 6 bases separated the two germline ends. This CDR3 region has 13 residues. The CDR3 nucleotides are TGTGCCAGCAGCTTACAGCCTTCCTACGAGCAGTACTTC. Translated: CASSLQPSYEQYF.

This clonotype was detected a few times. CDR3 coding DNA: TGTGCCAGCAGCTTGGTTGGCGGAAAATACAATGAGCAGTTCTTC. It translates to CASSLVGGKYNEQFF. The chain has TRBV5-6 and TRBJ2-1; no definite D call. Germline CDR1 reads SGHDT; CDR2 reads YYEEEE. CDR3 length: 15 residues. Trimming took 0 bases from V and 4 from J, leaving 11 bases between them.

This clonotype showed up just a few times. The chain joins TRBV7-9 to TRBJ2-7; no firm D call. The J call may not be correct, given that the DNA end is closer to TRBJ2-1. The CDR3 covers 13 residues. Germline V gene sequence: CDR1 SEHNR, CDR2 FQNEAQ (reference sequence). CDR3 residues: CASSLLRDGEQFF. The DNA of the CDR3 is TGTGCCAGCAGCTTACTTAGAGACGGTGAGCAGTTCTTC.